The subject of this entry is one T cell receptor (beta chain). CDR3 length: 16 amino acids. Germline trimming cut 0 bases from V and 0 bases from J; bases unmatched to any gene: 5. Germline CDR1 and CDR2: SGHTS and YDEGEE. The source of the sample is a study of preoperative IRX-2 immunotherapy in early breast cancer. Here immunoSEQ multiplex PCR was the method, and the copy in TCRdb shows in-frame clones only, minus some. The table records 25,000 to 30,000 clones, almost 90% of them present only once. Treatment reported: preoperative locoregional IRX-2 cytokine immunotherapy. This phase Ib study tested locoregional IRX-2 cytokine immunotherapy given before surgery.

This specimen was taken from a patient treated with IRX-2 immunotherapy. The chain recombines TRBV5-8 with TRBJ1-1, with 7 bases fitting TRBD1. The sequence derives from a human donor with breast cancer. The CDR3 loop is CASSLVQGGMNTEAFF. CDR3 nucleotides: TGTGCCAGCAGCTTGGTGCAGGGGGGAATGAACACTGAAGCTTTCTTT. Combining the CDR3 with reference TRBV5-8 and TRBJ1-1 gives the whole variable domain EAGVTQSPTHLIKTRGQQATLRCSPISGHTSVYWYQQALGLGLQFLLWYDEGEERNRGNFPPRFSGRQFPNYSSELNVNALELEDSALYLCASSLVQGGMNTEAFFGQGTRLTVV.